These 12 T cell receptor beta chains were sequenced from one sample in a study of cytomegalovirus exposure and HLA in healthy donors (dated by TCRdb to about 2017). Libraries were prepared through the immunoSEQ multiplex PCR assay. For the multiplex PCR, a mixture combining 60 forward primers for TCR Vbeta segments and 13 reverse primers for TCR Jbeta segments was used. TCRdb stores this immuneACCESS table with in-frame sequences only. Part of the clones is absent; in the studies checked, under half of the shortfall reflects unresolved V genes, and no reason is known for the rest. The sample contains about 140,000 clones, 68% of them found a single time. The top ten clonotypes cover about 10% of the sample. Sequencing was carried out using PBMCs. These receptors all come from a man under 40 in good health and CMV-seropositive.

The chain uses TRBV7-8 and TRBJ2-3, with TRBD1 matching over 8 bases. Germline V lookup: CDR1 SGHVS, CDR2 FQNEAQ. The J segment lost 6 bases and the V segment lost 8 bases, leaving 16 bases of the junction unmatched. This CDR3 has 16 amino acids. The CDR3 reads CASLLRTGHFADTQYF. The CDR3, as DNA: TGTGCCAGCCTCCTTCGGACAGGGCATTTTGCCGATACGCAGTATTTT. The whole variable domain, remainder taken from reference TRBV7-8 and TRBJ2-3, is GAGVSQSPRYKVAKRGQDVALRCDPISGHVSLFWYQQALGQGPEFLTYFQNEAQLDKSGLPSDRFFAERPEGSVSTLKIQRTQQEDSAVYLCASLLRTGHFADTQYFGPGTRLTVL.

In its sample, this clone was seen a few times. J is TRBJ2-1 and V is TRBV7-3, with TRBD1 identical over 8 bases. The germline V gene encodes CDR1 SGHTA and CDR2 FQGTGA. V shed 1 base, J shed 10 bases, and the junction held 6 bases outside the gene matches. There are 14 residues in the CDR3. This CDR3 is CASSLIQGANEQFF. Here the CDR3 DNA reads TGTGCCAGCAGCTTAATCCAGGGGGCAAACGAGCAGTTCTTC.

The chain couples TRBV7-2 to TRBJ2-6; 9 bases are shared with TRBD2. This CDR3 has 19 amino acids. Per germline, CDR1 SGHTA and CDR2 FQGNSA. J lost 4 bases, V lost 1 base, and 11 bases had no gene match. This CDR3 is CASSLVVLAGWVGANVLTF. CDR3 DNA sequence: TGTGCCAGCAGCTTAGTGGTGCTAGCGGGATGGGTGGGGGCCAACGTCCTGACTTTC.

As to this clone: The sample contains more than one DNA sequence encoding this CDR3. The V gene is TRBV29-1, the J gene TRBJ2-5; D remains ambiguous. Germline assignment: CDR1 SQVTM and CDR2 ANQGSEA. The CDR3 loop spans 10 amino acids. The V end was cut by 4 bases, the J end by 5 bases, with 5 bases between. The CDR3 region is CSVAEETQYF. CDR3 bases: TGCAGCGTTGCTGAGGAGACCCAGTACTTC. Filled out from reference TRBV29-1 and TRBJ2-5, the complete variable domain reads SAVISQKPSRDICQRGTSLTIQCQVDSQVTMMFWYRQQPGQSLTLIATANQGSEATYESGFVIDKFPISRPNLTFSTLTVSNMSPEDSSIYLCSVAEETQYFGPGTRLLVL.

This chain joins TRBV4-1 and TRBJ1-2, with a tentative D call TRBD1 (5 bases). Germline V gives CDR1 MGHRA, CDR2 YSYEKL. Trimming pared 2 bases from V and 7 bases from J, leaving 14 bases between. This CDR3 has 14 amino acids. CDR3 sequence reads: CASSQSGYQVGYTF. The CDR3 nucleotides are TGCGCCAGCAGCCAATCAGGGTATCAGGTTGGCTACACCTTC.

This sequence joins TRBV7-3 and TRBJ2-2, with D hard to call. The V gene lost 4 bases and the J gene lost 9 bases, with 15 bases spanning the gap. There are 14 residues in the CDR3. Germline CDR1 is SGHTA and CDR2 is FQGTGA. The CDR3 region is CASSSQSGRRELFF. The CDR3 region has the DNA TGTGCCAGCAGCTCCCAGTCGGGTCGCAGGGAGCTGTTTTTT. The full variable domain, in which reference TRBV7-3 and TRBJ2-2 provide the parts outside the CDR3, is GAGVSQTPSNKVTEKGKYVELRCDPISGHTALYWYRQSLGQGPEFLIYFQGTGAADDSGLPNDRFFAVRPEGSVSTLKIQRTERGDSAVYLCASSSQSGRRELFFGEGSRLTVL.

The chain uses TRBV5-1 and TRBJ2-5, with TRBD2 matching over 7 bases. The length of the CDR3 is 14 residues. J gave up 7 bases and V 7 bases, and 13 bases lay outside the gene matches. From germline, CDR1 is SGHRS and CDR2 YFSETQ. Written as DNA, the CDR3 is TGCGCCAGCTATATCCCGGGGGGACTGGGGACCCAGTACTTC. The encoded protein is CASYIPGGLGTQYF.

CDR3 DNA sequence: TGCAGCGTTGAAACGATGGCGGGGGCAGAGACCCAGTACTTC. Encoded protein: CSVETMAGAETQYF. The chain is built from TRBV29-1 and TRBJ2-5; D is perhaps TRBD2 (7 bases). The CDR3 is made up of 14 amino acids. V was shortened by 2 bases and J by 4 bases, with 14 bases between the two germline ends. The germline CDR1 and CDR2 sequences are SQVTM and ANQGSEA.

The genes are TRBV6-6 and TRBJ2-2, with D perhaps TRBD1 (5 bases). The CDR3 sequence is 13 residues long. V gave up 11 bases and J gave up 5 bases, with 15 bases separating them. CDR1 is MNHNY and CDR2 is SVGAGI in the germline V gene (reference sequence). This CDR3 is CAGRGLLTGELFF. The CDR3 DNA reads TGTGCCGGAAGGGGTTTGTTAACCGGGGAGCTGTTTTTT.

The J gene is TRBJ2-4, the V gene TRBV4-2, with 7 bases identical to TRBD2. Germline CDR1 is LGHNA and CDR2 is YNFKEQ. The CDR3 loop spans 14 amino acids. V shed 0 bases and J 8 bases; nucleotides not matched to a gene: 4. CDR3 DNA sequence: TGTGCCAGCAGCCAAGATAAAACTAGCGACATTCAGTACTTC. Encoded protein: CASSQDKTSDIQYF.

Details on this clone: This same CDR3 is encoded by further DNA sequences in the sample. The chain combines TRBV29-1 with TRBJ2-7, with TRBD1 matching 9 bases. This CDR3 has 14 amino acids. CDR1 is SQVTM and CDR2 is ANQGSEA in the germline V gene. The V gene end was trimmed by 3 bases and the J gene end by 0 bases; junction bases not matched to a gene: 3. In DNA form, the CDR3 reads TGCAGCGTTGAGGAACAGGGGGCCTCCTACGAGCAGTACTTC. It encodes CSVEEQGASYEQYF.

The chain carries TRBV7-8 and TRBJ2-7; D ambiguous. From germline, CDR1 is SGHVS and CDR2 FQNEAQ. Trimming took 1 base from V and 5 from J, leaving 15 bases between them. This CDR3 contains 15 residues. CDR3 nucleotides: TGTGCCAGCAGCTTAGGCCTAGAGTCGTTTGACGAGCAGTACTTC. Protein: CASSLGLESFDEQYF.